Each of the 5 T cell receptor beta chains below was sequenced from the same sample in a study of blood T cell repertoires in COVID-19. Assay: immunoSEQ multiplex PCR; the TCRdb copy retains only in-frame clones and omits some. The table lists about 70,000 clones, roughly 79% of them singletons. Sequenced: peripheral blood. These receptors came from an older woman with acute or convalescent COVID-19.

As concerns this clone: Other DNA sequences in the sample encode the same CDR3. The chain employs TRBV28 and TRBJ1-5; D is ambiguous. The V and J ends lost 3 bases and 4 bases respectively, with 7 bases between them. Per the germline V gene, CDR1 is MDHEN and CDR2 is SYDVKM. The CDR3 runs 13 residues. DNA of the CDR3: TGTGCCAGCAGTTTGACGAGGAATCAGCCCCAGCATTTT. Protein product: CASSLTRNQPQHF.

The chain uses TRBV12-5 and TRBJ2-5; 9 bases line up with TRBD2. This CDR3 is built from 15 residues. Germline CDR1 is LGHNT and CDR2 is FRNRAP. V lost 3 bases to trimming and J lost 2 bases; unmatched junction nucleotides: 4. The CDR3 sequence: CASGLLAGPQETQYF. CDR3 nucleotide sequence: TGTGCTAGTGGTTTACTAGCGGGCCCTCAAGAGACCCAGTACTTC.

The V gene is TRBV10-3, the J gene TRBJ1-2; D is perhaps TRBD1 (5 bases). Looked up from germline, CDR1 is ENHRY and CDR2 is SYGVKD. Trimming cost V 4 bases and J 1 base, with 10 bases left between them. The CDR3 has 14 amino acids. The CDR3 DNA reads TGTGCCATCAGTGTTACAGGAATTAACTATGGCTACACCTTC. Encoded protein: CAISVTGINYGYTF.

This chain connects TRBV7-8 to TRBJ1-2; D is possibly TRBD1 (6 bases). The CDR3 is made up of 16 amino acids. Deletions cut 4 bases from V and 6 bases from J, with 21 bases between. CDR1 SGHVS and CDR2 FQNEAQ come from the germline V gene. The CDR3 region has the DNA TGTGCCAGCAGCTCTCCCCAACAGGGAGATGGAGATGGCTACACCTTC. This gives the protein CASSSPQQGDGDGYTF.

This chain joins TRBV9 and TRBJ2-1; D perhaps matches TRBD2 (5 bases). V shed 2 bases and J shed 6 bases, with 12 bases lying between them. The CDR3 sequence is 14 residues long. The germline CDR1 and CDR2 sequences are SGDLS and YYNGEE. The CDR3 DNA reads as TGTGCCAGCAGCGTGGACCCCAGCGGCAATGAGCAGTTCTTC. Translation: CASSVDPSGNEQFF. Full variable domain (missing parts from reference TRBV9 and TRBJ2-1): DSGVTQTPKHLITATGQRVTLRCSPRSGDLSVYWYQQSLDQGLQFLIQYYNGEERAKGNILERFSAQQFPDLHSELNLSSLELGDSALYFCASSVDPSGNEQFFGPGTRLTVL.